What follows are 27 T cell receptor beta chains derived from one specimen sequenced in a study of beta chain features in type 1 diabetes. Study results and limitations: TCRB CDR3 length was moderately but significantly reduced in all four CD4+ subsets of Type 1 diabetes patients.

No cognate antigen is known for these TCRs. Isolated RNA was reverse transcribed in full, so expressed TCRB transcripts were sequenced. Clones were read by immunoSEQ multiplex PCR, and TCRdb kept only the in-frame ones, dropping some. The sample consists of 280,000 or so clones, over 12% of them appearing once. The specimen sequenced was naive CD4+ T cells from blood. The source of these receptors is a man between 18 and 29 years old with type 1 diabetes.

The chain joins TRBV5-6 to TRBJ2-7; unclear D gene. Germline values: CDR1 SGHDT, CDR2 YYEEEE. The CDR3 has 12 amino acids. V was clipped by 4 bases and J by 4 bases, with 9 bases between them. The CDR3 spells CASSRLGYEQYF. The CDR3, as DNA: TGTGCCAGCAGCCGGCTAGGTTACGAGCAGTACTTC.

The V call is TRBV5-1, the J call TRBJ2-4, with 12 nucleotides matching TRBD2. V was clipped by 1 base and J by 5 bases; unmatched bases: 10. Germline-derived CDR1 and CDR2 are SGHRS and YFSETQ. CDR3 length: 18 amino acids. The CDR3 DNA is TGCGCCAGCAGCTTGAGCGGGACTAGCGGGTGGGGCGAAAACATTCAGTACTTC. Its protein is CASSLSGTSGWGENIQYF.

This clone was recorded a few times. V is TRBV11-3 and J is TRBJ2-5, with D hard to call. Trimming stripped 0 bases from V and 2 bases from J, with 4 bases between. The CDR3 has 13 residues. Germline assignment: CDR1 SGHNT and CDR2 YENEEA. As DNA, the CDR3 is TGTGCCAGCAGCTTAGACAGACAAGAGACCCAGTACTTC. Amino acids: CASSLDRQETQYF.

The sample holds one count of this clone. This chain links TRBV10-3 with TRBJ2-3; the match to TRBD2 covers 8 bases. J lost 3 bases, V lost 4 bases, and 6 bases had no gene match. Germline-derived CDR1 and CDR2 are ENHRY and SYGVKD. The CDR3 is made up of 15 amino acids. The CDR3 DNA sequence: TGTGCCATCAGTGGTGGGACTAGTAAGACAGATACGCAGTATTTT. Residues: CAISGGTSKTDTQYF.

This clone was detected only a few times. CDR3 sequence (DNA): TGTGCCAGCAGTGCGACAGGTTCGGATACGCAGTATTTT. This codes for CASSATGSDTQYF. The V call is TRBV2, the J call TRBJ2-3; D is perhaps TRBD1 (6 bases). The CDR3 extends over 13 amino acids. V was clipped by 4 bases and J by 6 bases, with 11 bases between them. From germline, CDR1 is SNHLY and CDR2 FYNNEI.

J is TRBJ1-5 and V is TRBV9; 8 nucleotides align to TRBD1. The V gene end was trimmed by 4 bases and the J gene end by 4 bases; junction bases not matched to a gene: 4. This CDR3 contains 14 residues. The germline CDR1 and CDR2 sequences are SGDLS and YYNGEE. The CDR3 sequence: CASSPGQGNQPQHF. In DNA form, the CDR3 reads TGTGCCAGCAGCCCCGGACAGGGTAATCAGCCCCAGCATTTT.

This clone has more than one count but fewer than ten. CDR3 nucleotides: TGTGCCAGCTCACCAAGTAGCGGGAGTAATGAGCAGTTCTTC. It translates to CASSPSSGSNEQFF. The rearrangement joins TRBV18 to TRBJ2-1, with 9 bases fitting TRBD2. CDR1 and CDR2 (germline): KGHSH, LQKENI. V was clipped by 2 bases and J by 7 bases; unmatched bases: 3. The CDR3 is made up of 14 amino acids.

This clone has just a few counts. The V and J genes are TRBV30 and TRBJ1-2, with a possible D match to TRBD1 (5 bases). V dropped 2 bases and J dropped 5 bases, with 12 bases sitting between them. The CDR3 loop spans 13 amino acids. In germline, CDR1 is GTSNPN, CDR2 SVGIG (reference sequence). The CDR3 here is CAWSFRGLYGYTF. The CDR3 region has the DNA TGTGCCTGGAGTTTCCGGGGACTTTATGGCTACACCTTC.

The chain has TRBV7-9 and TRBJ1-5; no clear D. Deletions cut 4 bases from V and 0 bases from J, with 4 bases between. Germline CDR1 reads SEHNR; CDR2 reads FQNEAQ (reference sequence). This CDR3 is built from 13 residues. CDR3 residues: CASSYNSNQPQHF. For the CDR3, the DNA is TGTGCCAGCAGCTACAATAGCAATCAGCCCCAGCATTTT.

This clone turned up a few times. The chain couples TRBV7-2 to TRBJ2-1; no clear D. Germline V gene data show CDR1 as SGHTA and CDR2 as FQGNSA. The CDR3 has 12 residues. V was trimmed by 3 bases and J by 5 bases, leaving 5 bases between them. The CDR3 nucleotides read TGTGCCAGCAGCTTTTTAGACAATGAGCAGTTCTTC. It specifies CASSFLDNEQFF.

This clone appeared a few times. The rearrangement links TRBV28 to TRBJ1-6; TRBD1 might be the D (6 bases). The CDR3 has 14 residues. Germline V CDR1 and CDR2: MDHEN, SYDVKM. The germline V and J ends were trimmed by 10 bases and 3 bases, with 13 bases remaining between them. DNA for the CDR3: TGTGCCACCCGGGGGGCAGACTATAATTCACCCCTCCACTTT. It translates to CATRGADYNSPLHF. The full variable domain, completed using reference TRBV28 and TRBJ1-6, is DVKVTQSSRYLVKRTGEKVFLECVQDMDHENMFWYRQDPGLGLRLIYFSYDVKMKEKGDIPEGYSVSREKKERFSLILESASTNQTSMYLCATRGADYNSPLHFGNGTRLTVT.

This clone was counted ten times or more. The chain uses TRBV4-3 and TRBJ2-6; maybe TRBD1 (5 bases). CDR1 and CDR2 (germline): LGHNA, YSLEER. The CDR3 is 18 residues long. Trimming shortened V by 4 bases and J by 1 base, and 17 bases separated the two germline ends. In DNA, the CDR3 is TGCGCCAGCAGCCTCTACCTCTTGGGGCAATCTGGGGCCAACGTCCTGACTTTC. Amino acids: CASSLYLLGQSGANVLTF.

The V call is TRBV27, the J call TRBJ2-7; tentative D call: TRBD2 (7 bases). This CDR3 comprises 17 residues. Germline V lookup: CDR1 MNHEY, CDR2 SMNVEV (reference sequence). The V end was cut by 0 bases, the J end by 1 base, with 16 bases between. The CDR3 region is CASSLSIRGGGSYEQYF. CDR3 DNA: TGTGCCAGCAGTTTATCGATCAGGGGAGGGGGTTCCTACGAGCAGTACTTC.

The rearrangement uses TRBV30 and TRBJ1-6, with D possibly being TRBD1 (5 bases). The CDR3 loop spans 15 amino acids. Looked up from germline, CDR1 is GTSNPN and CDR2 is SVGIG (reference sequence). V shed 1 base and J shed 10 bases, with 17 bases lying between them. The CDR3 spells CAWSANLPSGSPLHF. CDR3 DNA sequence: TGTGCCTGGAGTGCCAATCTCCCTTCAGGGTCACCCCTCCACTTT.

This clone occurred a few times. The chain employs TRBV19 and TRBJ2-5, with 8 bases aligning to TRBD1. CDR3 size: 14 residues. Losses at the gene ends were 5 bases for V and 1 base for J; bases not matched to a gene: 3. Germline CDR1 and CDR2: LNHDA and SQIVND (reference sequence). The CDR3 sequence is CASSVDRGQETQYF. The DNA for the CDR3 is TGTGCCAGTAGTGTCGACAGGGGCCAAGAGACCCAGTACTTC. The full variable domain, with the rest looked up from reference TRBV19 and TRBJ2-5, is DGGITQSPKYLFRKEGQNVTLSCEQNLNHDAMYWYRQDPGQGLRLIYYSQIVNDFQKGDIAEGYSVSREKKESFPLTVTSAQKNPTAFYLCASSVDRGQETQYFGPGTRLLVL.

A single count supports this clone. The V gene is TRBV7-6, the J gene TRBJ2-7, with D uncertain. CDR3 length: 15 amino acids. The germline CDR1 and CDR2 sequences are SGHVS and FNYEAQ. Trimming cost V 0 bases and J 4 bases, with 13 bases left between them. Written as DNA, the CDR3 is TGTGCCAGCAGCTTAGCGCCAACCCAGGCTTACGAGCAGTACTTC. It translates to CASSLAPTQAYEQYF.

The chain couples TRBV7-9 to TRBJ2-1, with 9 bases that match TRBD1. This CDR3 has 15 residues. Germline V CDR1 and CDR2: SEHNR, FQNEAQ (reference sequence). V dropped 3 bases and J dropped 4; count of bases not matched to a gene: 4. In DNA form, the CDR3 reads TGTGCCAGCAGCTTGGACAGGGGAGGATACAATGAGCAGTTCTTC. It specifies CASSLDRGGYNEQFF.

This chain links TRBV5-1 with TRBJ1-2; 8 positions agree with TRBD1. The germline V gene has CDR1 SGHRS and CDR2 YFSETQ. The CDR3 loop spans 16 amino acids. The V segment lost 3 bases and the J segment 3 bases; nucleotides outside the gene matches: 10. The CDR3 nucleotides read TGCGCCAGCAGCTCCGGGACAGGACCCGCGCACTATGGCTACACCTTC. Its protein product is CASSSGTGPAHYGYTF.

This clone showed up just a few times. This chain uses TRBV19 with TRBJ2-6, with D maybe TRBD1 (5 bases). The length of the CDR3 is 15 residues. V was pared by 5 bases and J by 2 bases, with 10 bases between. The germline V gene has CDR1 LNHDA and CDR2 SQIVND (reference sequence). The CDR3 DNA reads as TGTGCCAGTAGTCCCGACAGTACTGGGGCCAACGTCCTGACTTTC. This encodes CASSPDSTGANVLTF.

This clone was seen only a few times. This chain links TRBV7-9 with TRBJ2-2, with D possibly matching TRBD1 (5 bases). The germline gives CDR1 SEHNR, CDR2 FQNEAQ (reference sequence). Trimming cost V 4 bases and J 2 bases, with 8 bases left between them. The CDR3 length is 14 residues. CDR3 DNA: TGTGCCAGCAGCTCAGGGCCAAACACCGGGGAGCTGTTTTTT. Amino acids: CASSSGPNTGELFF.

This clone was picked up a small number of times. This chain uses TRBV7-2 with TRBJ2-2; tentative D call: TRBD1 (5 bases). This CDR3 contains 14 residues. CDR1 is SGHTA and CDR2 is FQGNSA in the germline V gene. The V and J ends lost 6 bases and 1 base respectively, with 9 bases between them. CDR3 sequence reads: CASRKQGNTGELFF. For the CDR3, the DNA is TGTGCCAGCAGGAAGCAGGGGAACACCGGGGAGCTGTTTTTT.

This clone was counted only a few times. The V gene is TRBV27, the J gene TRBJ2-7; D is ambiguous. The CDR3 covers 13 residues. Germline V gives CDR1 MNHEY, CDR2 SMNVEV (reference sequence). Trimming shortened V by 6 bases and J by 4 bases, and 13 bases separated the two germline ends. The CDR3 DNA sequence: TGTGCCAGCAGGCAGTGGATCGGGTACGAGCAGTACTTC. Translating gives CASRQWIGYEQYF.

The chain joins TRBV28 to TRBJ2-5; 8 nucleotides match TRBD2. The end of the DNA is better explained by TRBJ2-7, so the J call may be wrong. Germline V gene lookup returns CDR1 MDHEN and CDR2 SYDVKM. The CDR3 is made up of 15 amino acids. The CDR3 here is CASRTIAGPSYEQYF. In DNA, the CDR3 is TGTGCCAGCAGGACCATAGCGGGACCGTCCTACGAGCAGTACTTC.

This clone has a handful of counts. The V call is TRBV18, the J call TRBJ2-3; no definite D call. Between the trimmed V and J ends, which lost 6 bases and 4 bases, there was a span of 5 bases. From germline, CDR1 is KGHSH and CDR2 LQKENI. The CDR3 is 11 amino acids. The CDR3, as DNA: TGTGCCAGCTCTCGCGCAGATACGCAGTATTTT. Its protein is CASSRADTQYF.

This sequence joins TRBV23-1 and TRBJ1-6; D gene ambiguous. TRBV23-1 falls under the ORF class, with uncertain function. V gave up 2 bases and J gave up 7 bases, with 15 bases separating them. The CDR3 runs 16 residues. The CDR3 sequence: CASSQPETAGNSPLHF. The CDR3, as DNA: TGCGCCAGCAGTCAACCGGAAACAGCGGGGAATTCACCCCTCCACTTT.

The J gene is TRBJ1-4, the V gene TRBV28; D remains unclear. The germline V gene has CDR1 MDHEN and CDR2 SYDVKM. This CDR3 is 12 amino acids long. V lost 6 bases and J lost 6, with 8 bases in between. Here the CDR3 reads CASREWDEKLFF. The CDR3 DNA reads as TGTGCCAGCAGGGAGTGGGATGAAAAACTGTTTTTT.

A few counts support this clone. The chain links TRBV7-2 to TRBJ2-3, with unresolved D. Trimming took off 1 base at V and 2 bases at J, with 7 bases between the two ends. In germline, CDR1 is SGHTA, CDR2 FQGNSA. CDR3 length equals 14 residues. For the CDR3, the DNA is TGTGCCAGCAGCTTAGGGCTCCACACAGATACGCAGTATTTT. It codes for CASSLGLHTDTQYF.